The entry that follows covers one T cell receptor (beta chain) sequence. It was healthy bone marrow donors who served as donors. Whereas donors were nominally healthy upon sampling, unrecorded immune exposures were probable. The source of the sample is a study of cytomegalovirus exposure and HLA in healthy donors. The PCR employed 60 Vbeta primers together with 13 Jbeta primers. This table comes from immunoSEQ multiplex PCR, and its TCRdb copy is limited to in-frame clones, with some not included. This table has around 160,000 clones, 75% to 80% appearing once. CDR3 length: 16 residues. Germline V lookup: CDR1 SGHRS, CDR2 YFSETQ. V shed 4 bases and J 1 base; nucleotides not matched to a gene: 5.

This receptor was identified in a man aged 50 or older in good health and CMV-seropositive. The sample comprised PBMCs. The chain uses TRBV5-1 and TRBJ1-1; 12 nucleotides match TRBD1. Written as DNA, the CDR3 is TGCGCCAGCAGCGGGGGACAGGGGGCAGGGAACACTGAAGCTTTCTTT. Translating gives CASSGGQGAGNTEAFF.